This TCR beta chain was profiled in a study of technical replicates of blood from several donors. This table comes from immunoSEQ multiplex PCR, and its TCRdb copy is limited to in-frame clones, with some not included. The sample consists of 95,000 to 100,000 clones, approximately 96% of them appearing once. The V end lost 5 bases, the J end lost 0 bases, and 14 bases lay between the germline ends. The CDR3 is 15 amino acids. CDR1 and CDR2 (germline): SQVTM, ANQGSEA. This clonotype originated in a human donor in good health. The gene calls are TRBV29-1 and TRBJ2-1; D is possibly TRBD1 (7 bases). The sample comprised T cells isolated from PBMCs. The chain's CDR3 is CSVSGGGISYNEQFF. CDR3 bases: TGCAGCGTTTCAGGGGGAGGTATCTCCTACAATGAGCAGTTCTTC.